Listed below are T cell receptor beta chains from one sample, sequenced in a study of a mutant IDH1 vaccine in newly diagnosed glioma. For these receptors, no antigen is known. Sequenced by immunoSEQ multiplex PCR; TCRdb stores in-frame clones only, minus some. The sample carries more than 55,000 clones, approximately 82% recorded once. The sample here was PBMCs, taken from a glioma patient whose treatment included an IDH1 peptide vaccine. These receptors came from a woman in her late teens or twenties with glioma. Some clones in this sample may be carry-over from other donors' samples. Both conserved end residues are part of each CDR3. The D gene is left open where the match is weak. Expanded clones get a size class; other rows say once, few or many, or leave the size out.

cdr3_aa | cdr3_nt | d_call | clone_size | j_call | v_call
CASKRLARDIQYF | TGTGCCAGCAAAAGACTAGCGCGGGACATTCAGTACTTC | TRBD2 | . | TRBJ2-4 | TRBV13
CASSTTVGWDEQYF | TGTGCCAGCAGCACCACAGTGGGGTGGGACGAGCAGTACTTC | . | . | TRBJ2-7 | TRBV5-4
CASSEDRGSNQPQHF | TGTGCCAGCAGTGAGGACAGGGGGAGCAATCAGCCCCAGCATTTT | TRBD1 | few | TRBJ1-5 | TRBV2
CASSYSGEQYF | TGTGCCAGCAGTTACTCAGGGGAGCAGTACTTC | . | . | TRBJ2-5 | TRBV6-5
CSAGISGRTFF | TGCAGCGCGGGTATATCCGGGAGAACCTTCTTC | . | . | TRBJ2-1 | TRBV29-1
CASSLKVGSVSTEAFF | TGTGCCAGCAGCTTAAAGGTGGGGTCCGTCAGCACTGAAGCTTTCTTT | . | . | TRBJ1-1 | TRBV7-2
CASSLGFGRRSGYTF | TGTGCCAGCAGCTTGGGATTCGGAAGAAGGTCTGGCTACACCTTC | . | . | TRBJ1-2 | TRBV5-6
CATRRVSGELFF | TGTGCCACCAGGAGGGTTTCCGGGGAGCTGTTTTTT | . | once | TRBJ2-2 | TRBV15
CASSLSGRGSYEQYF | TGCGCCAGCAGCTTAAGCGGGAGGGGCTCCTACGAGCAGTACTTC | TRBD2 | . | TRBJ2-7 | TRBV5-1
CAWSEGGEKLFF | TGTGCCTGGAGTGAAGGGGGGGAAAAACTGTTTTTT | . | . | TRBJ1-4 | TRBV30
CASSQSRQGLEAFF | TGCGCCAGCAGTCAATCGCGGCAGGGACTAGAAGCTTTCTTT | . | . | TRBJ1-1 | TRBV23-1
CASSLSTGTGGYTF | TGCGCCAGCAGCTTGTCTACCGGGACAGGCGGCTACACCTTC | TRBD1 | . | TRBJ1-2 | TRBV5-1
CASSFAGQPQHF | TGTGCCAGCAGCTTTGCCGGTCAGCCCCAGCATTTT | . | . | TRBJ1-5 | TRBV5-8
CASSILMWGARGYTF | TGTGCCAGTAGTATCCTGATGTGGGGGGCGCGAGGCTACACCTTC | . | . | TRBJ1-2 | TRBV19
CASSLLTGSYEQYF | TGTGCCAGCAGCTTATTGACAGGGTCCTACGAGCAGTACTTC | TRBD1 | . | TRBJ2-7 | TRBV7-8
CASSSPGRDRVYF | TGTGCCAGCAGCTCCCCGGGGCGGGACAGGGTGTACTTC | TRBD1 | . | TRBJ2-4 | TRBV7-2
CARYRVTYEQYF | TGTGCACGATACAGGGTCACCTACGAGCAGTACTTC | . | . | TRBJ2-7 | TRBV12-2
CASSLRGGYTGELFF | TGTGCCAGCAGCTTACGGGGAGGTTACACCGGGGAGCTGTTTTTT | . | . | TRBJ2-2 | TRBV5-6
CASSSGTGGYYGYTF | TGTGCCAGTAGTTCCGGGACAGGGGGCTACTATGGCTACACCTTC | TRBD1 | . | TRBJ1-2 | TRBV19
CAARGGRDFMNTEAFF | TGTGCCGCGAGGGGCGGACGCGACTTCATGAACACTGAAGCTTTCTTT | . | . | TRBJ1-1 | TRBV18
CASSLGTAFGEAFF | TGCGCCAGCAGCTTGGGAACCGCATTTGGGGAAGCTTTCTTT | . | . | TRBJ1-1 | TRBV5-1
CASSDWGNSGNTIYF | TGTGCCAGCAGTGATTGGGGCAATTCTGGAAACACCATATATTTT | . | few | TRBJ1-3 | TRBV2
CASSPNRGLGMNTEAFF | TGTGCCAGCAGCCCAAATAGGGGGCTGGGGATGAACACTGAAGCTTTCTTT | TRBD1 | . | TRBJ1-1 | TRBV2
CASSVVNYPGGPLDGYTF | TGTGCCAGCAGCGTAGTGAATTACCCAGGGGGGCCTCTCGATGGCTACACCTTC | TRBD1 | . | TRBJ1-2 | TRBV9
CASSSLLGRANEQYF | TGTGCCAGCAGCTCGTTACTAGGCAGGGCCAACGAGCAGTACTTC | . | . | TRBJ2-7 | TRBV27
CASSLGEVGYTF | TGTGCCAGCAGTTTAGGGGAGGTTGGCTACACCTTC | . | . | TRBJ1-2 | TRBV11-3
CASRGQVGPGANVLTF | TGCGCCAGCAGAGGACAGGTGGGCCCTGGGGCCAACGTCCTGACTTTC | TRBD1 | few | TRBJ2-6 | TRBV10-1
CASSLAVIRGSLSSYEQYF | TGTGCCAGCAGCTTAGCGGTAATCAGGGGCTCTTTGAGCTCCTACGAGCAGTACTTC | . | . | TRBJ2-7 | TRBV7-8
CASSSRLVRGELFF | TGTGCCAGCAGCTCCCGACTAGTTAGGGGGGAGCTGTTTTTT | . | . | TRBJ2-2 | TRBV11-2
CASSRDRVGETQYF | TGTGCCAGCAGCCGGGACAGGGTTGGAGAGACCCAGTACTTC | TRBD1 | . | TRBJ2-5 | TRBV6-1
CASSLGDTSTDTQYF | TGTGCCAGCAGCTTAGGAGACACTAGCACAGATACGCAGTATTTT | . | . | TRBJ2-3 | TRBV11-2
CASSARGQGGYTF | TGTGCCAGCAGCGCCAGGGGGCAGGGAGGCTACACCTTC | TRBD1 | once | TRBJ1-2 | TRBV13
CASSLDGRLEETQYF | TGTGCCAGCAGCTTAGACGGTAGACTGGAAGAGACCCAGTACTTC | . | . | TRBJ2-5 | TRBV7-2
CASSKTSGATQYF | TGTGCCAGCAGCAAGACTAGTGGAGCGACCCAGTACTTC | . | . | TRBJ2-5 | TRBV11-2
CASSLRLSGTYEQYF | TGTGCCAGTAGCCTTCGGTTAAGCGGAACCTACGAGCAGTACTTC | . | . | TRBJ2-7 | TRBV19
CSVEERGRGTYEQYF | TGCAGCGTTGAAGAACGGGGCAGGGGCACCTACGAGCAGTACTTC | . | . | TRBJ2-7 | TRBV29-1
CASSPPGRGPKGTGELFF | TGTGCCAGCAGCCCACCCGGGCGGGGCCCCAAGGGGACCGGGGAGCTGTTTTTT | . | once | TRBJ2-2 | TRBV7-9
CASSRGLGSSQPQHF | TGTGCCAGCAGTCGGGGGTTGGGTAGCAGTCAGCCCCAGCATTTT | . | . | TRBJ1-5 | TRBV27
CSVERNTGELFF | TGCAGCGTTGAACGGAACACCGGGGAGCTGTTTTTT | . | . | TRBJ2-2 | TRBV29-1
CASSELAGGNNEQFF | TGTGCCAGCAGTGAACTAGCGGGGGGCAACAATGAGCAGTTCTTC | TRBD2 | . | TRBJ2-1 | TRBV6-1
CASSYAQRDEKLFF | TGTGCCAGCAGTTATGCTCAACGGGATGAAAAACTGTTTTTT | . | . | TRBJ1-4 | TRBV6-5
CACAGSHNQPQHF | TGTGCCTGTGCGGGGAGTCACAATCAGCCCCAGCATTTT | . | once | TRBJ1-5 | TRBV30
CASSPGVSYEQYF | TGTGCCAGCAGCCCCGGGGTCTCCTACGAGCAGTACTTC | . | . | TRBJ2-7 | TRBV11-3
CASSRVPRTEGADEQYF | TGTGCCAGCAGCCGAGTTCCTAGAACGGAGGGGGCCGACGAGCAGTACTTC | . | . | TRBJ2-7 | TRBV7-9
CSVEDRYRKETQYF | TGCAGCGTTGAAGATCGATACAGAAAAGAGACCCAGTACTTC | . | . | TRBJ2-5 | TRBV29-1
CASSGGGGEQYF | TGTGCCAGCAGTGGAGGGGGTGGGGAGCAGTACTTC | . | . | TRBJ2-7 | TRBV25-1
CASFQGTGGYEQYF | TGTGCCAGCTTTCAAGGGACAGGGGGCTACGAGCAGTACTTC | TRBD1 | . | TRBJ2-7 | TRBV5-8
CASSVKENTIYF | TGTGCCAGCAGCGTAAAAGAAAACACCATATATTTT | . | . | TRBJ1-3 | TRBV9